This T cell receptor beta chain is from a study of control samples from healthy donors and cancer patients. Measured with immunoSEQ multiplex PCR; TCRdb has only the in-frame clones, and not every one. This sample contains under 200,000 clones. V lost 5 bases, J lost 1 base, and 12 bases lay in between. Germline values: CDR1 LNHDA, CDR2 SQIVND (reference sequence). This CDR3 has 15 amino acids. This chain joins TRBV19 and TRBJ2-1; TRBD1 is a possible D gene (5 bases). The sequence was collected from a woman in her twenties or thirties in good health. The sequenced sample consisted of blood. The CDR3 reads CASSEQELSYNEQFF. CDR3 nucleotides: TGTGCCAGTAGTGAACAGGAGTTGTCCTACAATGAGCAGTTCTTC.